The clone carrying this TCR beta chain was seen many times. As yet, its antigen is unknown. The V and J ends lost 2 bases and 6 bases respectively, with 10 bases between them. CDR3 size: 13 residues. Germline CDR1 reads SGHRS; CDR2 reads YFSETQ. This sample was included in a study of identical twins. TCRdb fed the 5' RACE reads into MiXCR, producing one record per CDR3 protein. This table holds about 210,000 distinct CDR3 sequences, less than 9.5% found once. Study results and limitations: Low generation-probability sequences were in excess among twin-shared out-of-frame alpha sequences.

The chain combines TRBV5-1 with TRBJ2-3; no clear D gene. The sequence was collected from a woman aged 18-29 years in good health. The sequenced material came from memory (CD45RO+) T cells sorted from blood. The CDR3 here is CASSFQSGDTQYF. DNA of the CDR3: TGCGCCAGCAGCTTCCAGTCGGGTGATACGCAGTATTTT.